This TCR beta chain was identified during a study of T-cell memory formation after mild COVID-19. Study-wide background: The TCR clusters were mostly specific to one donor. Points from the study as a whole: CM and EM subsets held most contracting CD4+ clones; EMRA held CD8+ ones. A subset of responding clones appeared in pre-infection memory, suggesting cross-reactive memory joined.

Each CDR3 protein is one row after TCRdb ran MiXCR on the 5' RACE reads. The sample lists 400,000 to 500,000 distinct CDR3 sequences; roughly 26% were seen once. CDR3 length equals 14 residues. The J segment lost 4 bases and the V segment lost 3 bases, leaving 4 bases of the junction unmatched. This clonotype was counted many times. The antigen is undetermined. This chain connects TRBV12-3 or TRBV12-4 to TRBJ2-5; 8 bases fit TRBD1. Sequenced material: PBMCs or a T cell subset sorted from them (not recorded which). The clonotype was recovered from an adult woman who had mild COVID-19 (a few samples of this study predate the infection). Cell type and time point are not known. The CDR3 here is CASSFGTGGETQYF. The CDR3 DNA follows: TGTGCCAGCAGTTTCGGAACAGGGGGAGAGACCCAGTACTTC.